The 11 T cell receptor beta chains presented below share a single source sample, sequenced in a study of glioma-infiltrating T cells. Amplification of TCR alpha and beta CDR3 regions from RNA used iRepertoire nested multiplex PCR. TCRdb analysed the multiplex PCR reads with MiXCR anew, one entry per CDR3 protein. The sample holds around 180,000 distinct CDR3 sequences, more than 35% seen once. Sequenced material: glioma tissue, nonneoplastic brain tissue, or PBMCs (not recorded which). The receptors were sampled from a human donor with low-grade glioma or glioblastoma, undergoing nonglioma brain surgery, or in good health (not recorded which).

Remarks on this clonotype: A much larger clone differs by one base, so this may be a read error. V is TRBV6-1 and J is TRBJ2-1, with a possible D match to TRBD1 (5 bases). This CDR3 is built from 15 residues. CDR1 and CDR2 from the germline V gene are MNHNS and SASEGT. CDR3 residues: CASSPLGVDGNEKFF. The CDR3 bases are TGTGCCAGCAGCCCTCTAGGGGTAGACGGCAATGAGAAGTTCTTC.

This clonotype has a count of ten or more. As the CDR3 is not closed by the conserved phenylalanine or tryptophan, this likely results from a read error. It is unclear where the CDR3 begins or ends on the DNA, so no DNA is shown, and the CDR3 is as TCRdb lists it. CDR3 sequence: CASSPNRVTIFI. J is TRBJ2-1 and V is TRBV2; the table's D call, TRBD1, was not checked against the DNA. Germline values: CDR1 SNHLY, CDR2 FYNNEI. The CDR3 region is 12 residues in length, termini included.

Note on this clonotype: One end of the junction varies from germline; a read error may be responsible. The chain has TRBV2 and TRBJ2-5, with a possible D match to TRBD1 (5 bases). The CDR3 has 16 residues. Germline lookup yields CDR1 SNHLY and CDR2 FYNNEI. CDR3 amino acids: CAIKGRTRGEQGTQYF. The CDR3 DNA sequence: TGTGCCATCAAGGGAAGGACAAGGGGCGAACAAGGGACCCAGTACTTC. Looking up the rest from reference TRBV2 and TRBJ2-5 gives the full variable domain: EPEVTQTPSHQVTQMGQEVILRCVPISNHLYFYWYRQILGQKVEFLVSFYNNEISEKSEIFDDQFSVERPDGSNFTLKIRSTKLEDSAMYFCAIKGRTRGEQGTQYFGPGTRLLVL.

Points on this clonotype: No conserved phenylalanine or tryptophan ends this CDR3, so it is likely a read error. This sequence joins TRBV6-9 and TRBJ2-7, with D hard to call. The CDR3 runs 15 residues. Germline values: CDR1 MNHGY, CDR2 SVAAGI. V was shortened by 4 bases and J by 2 bases, with 15 bases between the two germline ends. The chain's CDR3 is CASSSILSATYEQYL. The CDR3 bases are TGTGCCAGCAGTTCAATACTATCGGCCACCTACGAGCAGTACCTC.

There are many counts of this clonotype. The rearrangement uses TRBV14 and TRBJ2-1; D possibly corresponds to TRBD1 (6 bases). V was cut by 5 bases and J by 7 bases, with 12 bases left in between. Per the germline V gene, CDR1 is SGHDN and CDR2 is FVKESK. The CDR3 contains 13 residues. The CDR3 is CASSAGVKNEQFF. CDR3 DNA sequence: TGTGCCAGCAGCGCAGGGGTGAAGAATGAGCAGTTCTTC.

The table lists this clonotype with many counts. The rearrangement joins TRBV6-1 to TRBJ2-3, with D uncertain. Germline CDR1 is MNHNS and CDR2 is SASEGT. Trimming left V 8 bases short and J 6 bases short, with 27 bases between. The CDR3 is 17 amino acids. The CDR3 coding sequence is TGTGCCAGCCTCCCCCTGGGTACCAGCCTGGGGATTGATACGCAGTATTTT. It yields the protein CASLPLGTSLGIDTQYF.

There are a few counts of this clonotype. The chain carries TRBV19 and TRBJ2-5; possible D gene TRBD2, 6 bases. Germline V lookup: CDR1 LNHDA, CDR2 SQIVND (reference sequence). The CDR3 contains 13 residues. V lost 3 bases and J 4 bases, leaving 9 bases between the germline ends. As DNA, the CDR3 is TGTGCCAGTAGTATGAATAGCGGAGAGACCCAGTACTTC. As protein: CASSMNSGETQYF.

The chain is built from TRBV29-1 and TRBJ2-7; D gene ambiguous. This CDR3 is built from 13 residues. The germline CDR1 and CDR2 sequences are SQVTM and ANQGSEA. Trimming removed 2 bases from V and 1 base from J, with 9 bases in between. DNA for the CDR3: TGCAGCGTTGAATCGGTACAGTCCTACGAGCAGTACTTC. Protein sequence: CSVESVQSYEQYF.

This clonotype was seen more than once but under ten times. A much more abundant neighbour one base away suggests this may be a read error. The J gene is TRBJ1-5, the V gene TRBV20-1; no firm D call. CDR3 length: 12 residues. The germline CDR1 and CDR2 sequences are DFQATT and SNEGSKA (reference sequence). The CDR3 nucleotides read TGCAGTGCTAGGATCGGAGACCAGCCCCAGCGTTTT. Translation: CSARIGDQPQRF.

This clonotype turned up a few times. The chain recombines TRBV4-2 with TRBJ2-5, with a tentative D call TRBD1 (6 bases). This CDR3 is 15 amino acids long. Germline CDR1 and CDR2: LGHNA and YNFKEQ. V was cut by 0 bases and J by 7 bases, with 15 bases left in between. CDR3 amino acids: CASSQDYQGQMTQYF. DNA of the CDR3: TGTGCCAGCAGCCAAGATTACCAGGGGCAGATGACCCAGTACTTC.

The chain joins TRBV3-1 to TRBJ2-7; TRBD1 agrees at 9 bases. The germline gives CDR1 LGHDT, CDR2 YNNKEL (reference sequence). V lost 4 bases, J lost 5 bases, and 3 bases stayed unmatched. The length of the CDR3 is 13 residues. CDR3 loop: CASSRGQGNEQYF. The CDR3, as DNA: TGTGCCAGCAGCCGAGGACAGGGGAACGAGCAGTACTTC.